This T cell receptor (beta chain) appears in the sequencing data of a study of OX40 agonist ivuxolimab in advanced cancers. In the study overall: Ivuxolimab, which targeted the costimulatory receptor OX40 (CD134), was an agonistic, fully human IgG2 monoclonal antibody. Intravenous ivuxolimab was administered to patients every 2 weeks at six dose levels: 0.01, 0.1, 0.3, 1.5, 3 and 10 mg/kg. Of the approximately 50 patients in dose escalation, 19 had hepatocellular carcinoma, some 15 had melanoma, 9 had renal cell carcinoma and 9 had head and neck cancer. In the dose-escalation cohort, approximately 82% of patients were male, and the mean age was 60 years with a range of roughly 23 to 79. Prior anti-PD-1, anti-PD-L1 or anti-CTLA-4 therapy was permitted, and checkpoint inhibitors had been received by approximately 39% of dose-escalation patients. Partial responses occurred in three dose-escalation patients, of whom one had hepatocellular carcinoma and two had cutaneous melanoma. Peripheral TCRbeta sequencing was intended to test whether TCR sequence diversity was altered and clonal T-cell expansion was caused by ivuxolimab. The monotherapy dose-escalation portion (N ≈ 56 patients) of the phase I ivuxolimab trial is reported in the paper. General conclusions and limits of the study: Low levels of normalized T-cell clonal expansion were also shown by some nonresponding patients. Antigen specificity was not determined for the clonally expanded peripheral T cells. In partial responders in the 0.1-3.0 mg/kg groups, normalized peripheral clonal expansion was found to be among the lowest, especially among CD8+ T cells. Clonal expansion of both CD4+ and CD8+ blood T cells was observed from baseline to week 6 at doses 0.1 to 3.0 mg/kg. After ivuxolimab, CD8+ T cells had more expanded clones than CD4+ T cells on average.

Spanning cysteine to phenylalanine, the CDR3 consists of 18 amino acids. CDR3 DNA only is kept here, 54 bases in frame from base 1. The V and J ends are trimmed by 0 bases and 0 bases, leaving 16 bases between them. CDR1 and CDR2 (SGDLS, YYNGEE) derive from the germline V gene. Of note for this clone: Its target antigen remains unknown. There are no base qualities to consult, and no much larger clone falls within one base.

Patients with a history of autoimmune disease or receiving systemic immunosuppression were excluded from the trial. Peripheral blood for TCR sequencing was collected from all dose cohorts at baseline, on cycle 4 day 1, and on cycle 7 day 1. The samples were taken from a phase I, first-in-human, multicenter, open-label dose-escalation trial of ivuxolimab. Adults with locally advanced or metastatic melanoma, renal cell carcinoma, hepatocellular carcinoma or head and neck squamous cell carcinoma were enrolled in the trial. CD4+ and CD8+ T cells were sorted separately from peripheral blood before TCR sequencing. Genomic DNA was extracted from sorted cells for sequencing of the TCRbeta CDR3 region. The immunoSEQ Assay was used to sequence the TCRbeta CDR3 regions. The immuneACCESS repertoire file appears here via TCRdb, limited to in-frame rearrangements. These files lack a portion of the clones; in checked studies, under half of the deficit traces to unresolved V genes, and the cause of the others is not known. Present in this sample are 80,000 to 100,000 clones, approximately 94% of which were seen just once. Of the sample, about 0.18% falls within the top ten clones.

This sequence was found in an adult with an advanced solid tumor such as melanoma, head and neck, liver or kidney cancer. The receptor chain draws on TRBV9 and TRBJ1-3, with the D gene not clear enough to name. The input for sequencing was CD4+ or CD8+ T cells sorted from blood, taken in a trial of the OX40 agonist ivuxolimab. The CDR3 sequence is CASSVGGAGLSSGNTIYF. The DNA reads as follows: TGTGCCAGCAGCGTAGGAGGTGCCGGCCTGAGCTCTGGAAACACCATATATTTT.